This T cell receptor beta chain was recovered during a study of T cell responses to AZD1222 COVID-19 vaccine. Clones were sequenced by immunoSEQ multiplex PCR, and TCRdb holds only the in-frame ones, with some missing. Altogether about 100,000 clones are present, around 91% being singletons, with the ten largest covering around 20%. This CDR3 is 15 amino acids long. Germline V CDR1 and CDR2: KGHSH, LQKENI. Trimming removed 6 bases at V and 8 bases at J, with 20 bases between. General study findings and limits: Repertoire sampling was restricted to post-peak T cell response timepoints.

This clone was seen more than once but under ten times. No antigen is known for it. Specimen: peripheral blood, collected on day 0 of AZD1222 vaccination. This rearrangement joins TRBV18 to TRBJ2-4, with D tentatively TRBD1 or TRBD2 (5 bases each). This clonotype was obtained from an adult in good health. DNA of the CDR3: TGTGCCAGCTCGGGTACAGGAAACCGAGGGGACATTCAGTACTTC. Its translation: CASSGTGNRGDIQYF.